One T cell receptor (beta chain) is described in this entry. The data stem from a study of blood T cell repertoires in COVID-19. Across the study: Both acute and convalescent COVID-19 samples were obtained from the United States, Italy and Spain.

Measured with immunoSEQ multiplex PCR; TCRdb has only the in-frame clones, and not every one. Of 210,000 or so clones in the sample, roughly nine tenths were seen once. Germline CDR1 reads LNHDA; CDR2 reads SQIVND (reference sequence). V shed 7 bases and J shed 2 bases, with 8 bases lying between them. CDR3 length: 12 residues. The sequenced sample was peripheral blood. This TCR was recovered from a man aged 40-49 years with active or convalescent COVID-19. The chain links TRBV19 to TRBJ1-2, with D possibly being TRBD1 (6 bases). The DNA for the CDR3 is TGTGCCAGTATAACAGGGAACTATGGCTACACCTTC. Translation gives CASITGNYGYTF. Full variable domain (rest looked up from reference TRBV19 and TRBJ1-2): DGGITQSPKYLFRKEGQNVTLSCEQNLNHDAMYWYRQDPGQGLRLIYYSQIVNDFQKGDIAEGYSVSREKKESFPLTVTSAQKNPTAFYLCASITGNYGYTFGSGTRLTVV.